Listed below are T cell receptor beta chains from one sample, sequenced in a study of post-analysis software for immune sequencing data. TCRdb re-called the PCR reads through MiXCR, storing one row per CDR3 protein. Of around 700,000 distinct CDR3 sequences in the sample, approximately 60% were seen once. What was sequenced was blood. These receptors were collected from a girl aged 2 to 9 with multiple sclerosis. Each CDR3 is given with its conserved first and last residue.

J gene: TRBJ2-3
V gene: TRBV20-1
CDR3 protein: CSAERRSTGTQYF

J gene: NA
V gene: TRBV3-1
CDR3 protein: CASSQPEQYF

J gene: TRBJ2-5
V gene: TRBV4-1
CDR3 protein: CASSQEGSGIQETQYF

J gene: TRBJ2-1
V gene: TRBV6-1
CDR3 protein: CASNLLATEQFF

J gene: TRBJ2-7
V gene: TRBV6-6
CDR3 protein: CASSPAGLATHEQYF

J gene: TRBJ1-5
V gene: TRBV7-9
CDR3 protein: CASSRQGGGNQPQHF

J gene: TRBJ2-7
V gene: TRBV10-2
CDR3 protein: CASNPTGSNEQYF

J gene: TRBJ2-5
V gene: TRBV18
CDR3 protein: CASSGPRAETQYF

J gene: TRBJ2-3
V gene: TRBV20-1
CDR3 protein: CSASSPSGISTDTQYF

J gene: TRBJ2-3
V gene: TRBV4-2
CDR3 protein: CASSQAAGEVSDTQYF

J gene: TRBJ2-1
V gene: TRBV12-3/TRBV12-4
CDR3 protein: CASSQGQGLGGDSYNEQFF

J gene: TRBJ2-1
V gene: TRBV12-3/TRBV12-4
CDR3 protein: CASSSPLAGGPNNEQFF

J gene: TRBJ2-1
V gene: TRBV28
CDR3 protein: CASTSGPIYNEQFF

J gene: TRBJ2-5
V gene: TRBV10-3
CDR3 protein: CAISESGGLETQYF

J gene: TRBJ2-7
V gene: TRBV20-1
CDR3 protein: CSARDRNSYEQYF

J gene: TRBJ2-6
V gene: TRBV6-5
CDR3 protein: CASSYRRRPTGANVLTF

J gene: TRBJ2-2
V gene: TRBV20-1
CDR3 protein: CSASRPGRDTGELFF

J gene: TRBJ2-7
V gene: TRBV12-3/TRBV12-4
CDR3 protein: CASSFKGYYEQYF

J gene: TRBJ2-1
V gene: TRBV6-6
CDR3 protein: CASTPRTGLNNEQFF

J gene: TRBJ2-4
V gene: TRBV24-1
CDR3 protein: CATSEPDSNIQYF

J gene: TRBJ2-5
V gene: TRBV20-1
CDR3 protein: CSARRQGVETQYF

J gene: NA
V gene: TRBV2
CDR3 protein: CASSGGFLPYEQYF

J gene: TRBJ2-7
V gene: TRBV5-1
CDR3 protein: CASSLGTYEQYF

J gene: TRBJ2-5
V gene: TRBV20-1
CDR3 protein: CSARDPGQGGETQYF

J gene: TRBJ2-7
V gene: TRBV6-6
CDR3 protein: CASSYGHSGKEYEQYF

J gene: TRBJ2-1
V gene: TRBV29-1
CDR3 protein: CSVIRGKRGVNNEQFF

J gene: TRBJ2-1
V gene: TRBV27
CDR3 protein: CASNEAGGLFEQFF

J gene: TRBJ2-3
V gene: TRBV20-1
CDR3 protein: CSVLEGTDTQYF

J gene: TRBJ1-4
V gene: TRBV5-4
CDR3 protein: CASSPGGGTNEKLFF

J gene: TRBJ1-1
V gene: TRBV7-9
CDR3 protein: CASSPMGQGASEAFF

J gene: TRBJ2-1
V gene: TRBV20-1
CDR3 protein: CSAFGGSVYNEQFF

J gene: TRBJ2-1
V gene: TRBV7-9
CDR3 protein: CASRRTEGHNEQFF

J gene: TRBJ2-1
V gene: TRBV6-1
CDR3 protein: CASSDSAGGPSYNEQFF

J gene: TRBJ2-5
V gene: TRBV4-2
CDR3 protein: CASSQVGSGSEETQYF

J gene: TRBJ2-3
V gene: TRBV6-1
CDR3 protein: CASRDLQQRRGGTDTQYF

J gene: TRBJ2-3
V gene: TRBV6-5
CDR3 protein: CASSSLAGGADTQYF

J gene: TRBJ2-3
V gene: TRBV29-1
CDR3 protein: CSGGGRLTKDTQYF

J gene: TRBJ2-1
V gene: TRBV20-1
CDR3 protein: CSASRLAGGGEQFF

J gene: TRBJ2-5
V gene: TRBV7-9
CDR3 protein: CASTFLGKETQYF

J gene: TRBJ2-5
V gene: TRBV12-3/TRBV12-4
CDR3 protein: CASSIPQTEETQYF

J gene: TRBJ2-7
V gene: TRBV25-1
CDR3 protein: CASSEWPGEQYF

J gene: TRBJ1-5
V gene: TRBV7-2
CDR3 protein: CASSLMPGVGQPQHF

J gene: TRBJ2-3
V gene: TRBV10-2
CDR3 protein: CASSETLLAGRTDTQYF